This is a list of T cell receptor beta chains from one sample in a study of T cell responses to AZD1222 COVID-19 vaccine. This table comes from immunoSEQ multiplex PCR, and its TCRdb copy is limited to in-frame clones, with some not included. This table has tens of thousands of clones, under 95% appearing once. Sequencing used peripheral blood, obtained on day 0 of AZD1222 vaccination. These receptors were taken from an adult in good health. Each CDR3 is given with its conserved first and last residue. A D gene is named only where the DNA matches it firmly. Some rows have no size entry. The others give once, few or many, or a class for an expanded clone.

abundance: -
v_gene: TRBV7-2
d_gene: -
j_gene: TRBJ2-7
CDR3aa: CASSRDNSYEQYF
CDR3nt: TGTGCCAGCAGCCGAGACAACTCCTACGAGCAGTACTTC

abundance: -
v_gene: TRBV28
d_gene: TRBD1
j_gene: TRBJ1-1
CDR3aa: CASSRDRGLNTEAFF
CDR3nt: TGTGCCAGCAGTCGGGACAGGGGGTTGAACACTGAAGCTTTCTTT

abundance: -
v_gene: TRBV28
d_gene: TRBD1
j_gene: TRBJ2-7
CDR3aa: CASTAGQGPYEQYF
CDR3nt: TGTGCCAGCACCGCGGGACAGGGCCCCTACGAGCAGTACTTC

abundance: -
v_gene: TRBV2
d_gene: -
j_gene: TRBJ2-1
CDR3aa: CASRVDPGLGEQFF
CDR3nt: TGTGCCAGCAGGGTAGATCCGGGATTGGGTGAGCAGTTCTTC

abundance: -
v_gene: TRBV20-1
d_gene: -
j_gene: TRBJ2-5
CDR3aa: CSASLGARETQYF
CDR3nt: TGCAGTGCTAGTCTGGGGGCTAGAGAGACCCAGTACTTC

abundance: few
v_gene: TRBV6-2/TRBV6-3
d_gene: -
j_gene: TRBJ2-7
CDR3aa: CASSYSAGHSYEQYF
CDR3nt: TGTGCCAGCAGTTACTCGGCAGGACACTCCTACGAGCAGTACTTC

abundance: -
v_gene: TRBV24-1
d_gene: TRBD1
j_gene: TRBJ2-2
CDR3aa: CATSDFHRRQGDGELFF
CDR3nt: TGTGCCACCAGTGATTTCCACCGGCGACAGGGGGACGGGGAGCTGTTTTTT

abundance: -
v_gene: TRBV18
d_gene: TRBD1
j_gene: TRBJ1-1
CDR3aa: CASSPLVPGQGLNTEAFF
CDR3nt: TGTGCCAGCTCACCCCTAGTCCCGGGACAGGGACTGAACACTGAAGCTTTCTTT

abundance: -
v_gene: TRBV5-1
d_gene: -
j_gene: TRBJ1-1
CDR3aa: CASSFSGTENTEAFF
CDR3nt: TGCGCCAGCAGCTTCTCCGGGACGGAGAACACTGAAGCTTTCTTT

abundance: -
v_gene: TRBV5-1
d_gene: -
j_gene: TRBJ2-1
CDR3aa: CASSMTREQFF
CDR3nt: TGCGCCAGCAGCATGACTCGTGAGCAGTTCTTC